This passage covers 25 T cell receptor beta chains from one sample sequenced in a study of blood T cell repertoires in COVID-19. Clones were read by immunoSEQ multiplex PCR, and TCRdb kept only the in-frame ones, dropping some. In the table there are fewer than 65,000 clones, roughly 85% of which are singletons. Sequencing used peripheral blood. The receptors originated from a human donor in a cohort sampled during active COVID-19.

This chain links TRBV5-1 with TRBJ1-6; 8 bases agree with TRBD1. The CDR3 runs to 14 residues. The V segment lost 5 bases and the J segment 9 bases; nucleotides outside the gene matches: 7. Germline CDR1 reads SGHRS; CDR2 reads YFSETQ. CDR3 sequence: CASRPDRGSSPLHF. CDR3 DNA sequence: TGCGCCAGCAGACCCGACAGGGGTAGTTCACCCCTCCACTTT.

The gene calls are TRBV19 and TRBJ2-3, with TRBD2 matching 8 bases. The germline V gene has CDR1 LNHDA and CDR2 SQIVND (reference sequence). Trimming removed 8 bases from V and 4 bases from J; junction bases left unmatched: 8. This CDR3 spans 14 amino acids. The DNA of the CDR3 is TGTGCCAGTTCTCGGGGACTAGTCGCAGATACGCAGTATTTT. Protein sequence: CASSRGLVADTQYF. The full variable domain, rest sourced from reference TRBV19 and TRBJ2-3, is DGGITQSPKYLFRKEGQNVTLSCEQNLNHDAMYWYRQDPGQGLRLIYYSQIVNDFQKGDIAEGYSVSREKKESFPLTVTSAQKNPTAFYLCASSRGLVADTQYFGPGTRLTVL.

The chain joins TRBV20-1 to TRBJ2-1; possibly TRBD1 for D (5 bases). V lost 2 bases and J 8 bases, leaving 7 bases between the germline ends. Looked up from germline, CDR1 is DFQATT and CDR2 is SNEGSKA (reference sequence). The CDR3 has 11 amino acids. CDR3 DNA: TGCAGTGCTAGATCAGGGCATGAGCAGTTCTTC. This gives the protein CSARSGHEQFF.

This clone was counted a few times. The rearrangement joins TRBV4-1 to TRBJ2-7, with TRBD1 identical over 9 bases. Losses at the gene ends were 1 base for V and 4 bases for J; bases not matched to a gene: 5. The CDR3 runs to 15 residues. Germline CDR1 and CDR2: MGHRA and YSYEKL. This CDR3 is CASSQAPGQGYEQYF. As DNA, the CDR3 is TGCGCCAGCAGCCAAGCCCCGGGACAGGGTTACGAGCAGTACTTC.

The V call is TRBV3-1 (or the pseudogene TRBV3-2), the J call TRBJ2-2; 9 bases agree with TRBD2. This CDR3 has 17 amino acids. J lost 4 bases, V lost 4 bases, and 10 bases had no gene match. Germline CDR1 LGHDT, CDR2 YNNKEL (reference sequence). CDR3 region: CASSRSSGGSTTGELFF. The CDR3 DNA is TGTGCCAGCAGCCGTAGCAGCGGGGGGTCGACCACCGGGGAGCTGTTTTTT.

This clone was counted at least ten times. The gene calls are TRBV11-3 and TRBJ2-7; D perhaps matches TRBD2 (5 bases). Germline CDR1 is SGHNT and CDR2 is YENEEA. The CDR3 is made up of 12 amino acids. The V and J ends lost 5 bases and 5 bases respectively, with 10 bases between them. The CDR3 bases are TGTGCCAGCAGCGGGCGGGCAGACGAGCAGTACTTC. Protein product: CASSGRADEQYF.

This clone occurred a few times. The chain joins TRBV11-2 to TRBJ2-5, with TRBD2 as a possible D gene (6 bases). Germline CDR1 reads SGHAT; CDR2 reads FQNNGV. The CDR3 extends over 14 amino acids. The V end lost 0 bases, the J end lost 5 bases, and 10 bases lay between the germline ends. The CDR3 DNA sequence: TGTGCCAGCAGCTTAGAGTCTAGCGAGGAGACCCAGTACTTC. Protein sequence: CASSLESSEETQYF.

The chain couples TRBV7-3 to TRBJ1-6; D gene uncertain. The germline V and J ends were trimmed by 5 bases and 8 bases, with 10 bases remaining between them. The CDR3 contains 13 residues. The germline V gene has CDR1 SGHTA and CDR2 FQGTGA. The CDR3 nucleotides are TGTGCCAGCAGCCGCACAGTGGATTCACCCCTCCACTTT. Translated: CASSRTVDSPLHF.

V is TRBV6-2 or TRBV6-3 and J is TRBJ2-3; TRBD2 agrees at 10 bases. The trim removed 2 bases at V and 1 base at J, leaving 6 bases unmatched. There are 17 residues in the CDR3. Germline V gives CDR1 MNHEY, CDR2 SVGEGT. The DNA of the CDR3 is TGTGCCAGCAGTTACACCTGGACTAGCGGACGCACAGATACGCAGTATTTT. This codes for CASSYTWTSGRTDTQYF.

The chain links TRBV7-9 to TRBJ1-6; possible D gene TRBD1, 6 bases. The CDR3 is 16 residues long. V lost 2 bases, J lost 7 bases, and 15 bases lay in between. CDR1 is SEHNR and CDR2 is FQNEAQ in the germline V gene (reference sequence). The CDR3 here is CASSLSNRVINSPLHF. The DNA of the CDR3 is TGTGCCAGCAGCTTATCCAACAGGGTGATAAATTCACCCCTCCACTTT.

This clone was recorded a few times. This chain joins TRBV25-1 and TRBJ1-1; no firm D call. Germline V gene lookup returns CDR1 MGHDK and CDR2 SYGVNS. There are 11 residues in the CDR3. V was clipped by 4 bases and J by 5 bases, with 5 bases between them. This CDR3 reads CASSGGTEAFF. The CDR3 bases are TGTGCCAGCAGTGGAGGTACTGAAGCTTTCTTT.

The gene calls are TRBV5-1 and TRBJ1-2; no definite D call. Germline CDR1 and CDR2: SGHRS and YFSETQ. This CDR3 is 14 amino acids long. The ends were cut back, 4 bases at V and 4 bases at J, with 14 bases in the middle. CDR3 bases: TGCGCCAGCAGCCCCGCGGATCGATTCTATGGCTACACCTTC. It encodes CASSPADRFYGYTF.

The chain combines TRBV10-3 with TRBJ2-3; 9 bases are a match to TRBD2. The CDR3 runs to 17 residues. Trimming took 2 bases from V and 1 from J; bases not matched to a gene: 7. Germline-derived CDR1 and CDR2 are ENHRY and SYGVKD. In nucleotides, the CDR3 is TGTGCCATCAGTGAGGATAAAGAGCGGGGGGGCACAGATACGCAGTATTTT. This translates into CAISEDKERGGTDTQYF.

This clone was detected once. The genes are TRBV7-8 and TRBJ2-1; D ambiguous. The CDR3 covers 13 residues. V dropped 4 bases and J dropped 10 bases, with 14 bases sitting between them. The V gene's germline CDR1 is SGHVS and CDR2 FQNEAQ. The CDR3 bases are TGTGCCAGCAGCTCTTCCCAGAGGAACGAGCAGTTCTTC. This gives the protein CASSSSQRNEQFF. Combining the CDR3 with reference TRBV7-8 and TRBJ2-1 gives the whole variable domain GAGVSQSPRYKVAKRGQDVALRCDPISGHVSLFWYQQALGQGPEFLTYFQNEAQLDKSGLPSDRFFAERPEGSVSTLKIQRTQQEDSAVYLCASSSSQRNEQFFGPGTRLTVL.

The J gene is TRBJ2-1, the V gene TRBV7-2; 13 bases agree with TRBD2. V was clipped by 5 bases and J by 5 bases; unmatched bases: 6. This CDR3 contains 16 residues. CDR1 and CDR2 from the germline V gene are SGHTA and FQGNSA. The CDR3 DNA reads TGTGCCAGCAGCACAACTAGCGGGGGGGCCCACAATGAGCAGTTCTTC. Protein: CASSTTSGGAHNEQFF.

This clone turned up a few times. This sequence joins TRBV7-3 and TRBJ2-3; 9 positions match TRBD1. Germline CDR1 reads SGHTA; CDR2 reads FQGTGA. J lost 4 bases, V lost 7 bases, and 12 bases had no gene match. The CDR3 is made up of 16 amino acids. DNA of the CDR3: TGTGCCAGCACTCCAGATCCCACAGGGGGCCCAGATACGCAGTATTTT. Translation: CASTPDPTGGPDTQYF. The variable domain in full, completed from reference TRBV7-3 and TRBJ2-3, reads GAGVSQTPSNKVTEKGKYVELRCDPISGHTALYWYRQSLGQGPEFLIYFQGTGAADDSGLPNDRFFAVRPEGSVSTLKIQRTERGDSAVYLCASTPDPTGGPDTQYFGPGTRLTVL.

The chain employs TRBV7-8 and TRBJ1-6; no clear D gene. Between the trimmed V and J ends, which lost 3 bases and 9 bases, there was a span of 12 bases. The CDR3 covers 14 residues. Germline values: CDR1 SGHVS, CDR2 FQNEAQ. The CDR3 reads CASSFRTGGSPLHF. The CDR3 region has the DNA TGTGCCAGCAGCTTCCGGACCGGAGGTTCACCCCTCCACTTT.

The chain recombines TRBV5-1 with TRBJ2-7; tentatively, D is TRBD1 (5 bases). The V gene's germline CDR1 is SGHRS and CDR2 YFSETQ. This CDR3 has 13 amino acids. Trimming cost V 0 bases and J 2 bases, with 6 bases left between them. CDR3 nucleotides: TGCGCCAGCAGCTTGGAACAGGCCTACGAGCAGTACTTC. Translated: CASSLEQAYEQYF.

The chain uses TRBV21-1 and TRBJ1-2; the table's D call, TRBD1, has no DNA check behind it. TRBV21-1 is flagged as a pseudogene. This CDR3 has 15 residues. CDR3 in DNA: TGTGCCAGCAGCCAAAGTGAAGACAGATTCCATGGCTACACCTTC. This codes for CASSQSEDRFHGYTF.

The chain links TRBV7-8 to TRBJ2-5, with TRBD1 matching 7 bases. Losses at the gene ends were 0 bases for V and 7 bases for J; bases not matched to a gene: 8. Germline V lookup: CDR1 SGHVS, CDR2 FQNEAQ. CDR3 length: 15 residues. The CDR3 coding sequence is TGTGCCAGCAGCTTAGCCCCCACAGGGGCAGGGACCCAGTACTTC. Residues: CASSLAPTGAGTQYF.

The chain employs TRBV27 and TRBJ2-1; no reliable D call. CDR3 length: 12 residues. V dropped 3 bases and J dropped 6 bases, with 6 bases sitting between them. CDR1 and CDR2 from the germline V gene are MNHEY and SMNVEV (reference sequence). The CDR3 region has the DNA TGTGCCAGCAGTTTTCCTTCCAATGAGCAGTTCTTC. It is translated as CASSFPSNEQFF.

V and J are TRBV3-1 (or the pseudogene TRBV3-2) and TRBJ2-3, with 11 bases identical to TRBD1. Germline lookup yields CDR1 LGHDT and CDR2 YNNKEL (reference sequence). V dropped 3 bases and J dropped 14; count of bases not matched to a gene: 4. This CDR3 is built from 12 residues. CDR3 sequence (DNA): TGTGCCAGCAGCCATTGGACAGGGGGCGCGTATTTT. It yields the protein CASSHWTGGAYF.

The rearrangement links TRBV27 to TRBJ1-5; the D is unclear. The CDR3 is 16 residues long. V lost 0 bases, J lost 3 bases, and 12 bases lay in between. CDR1 and CDR2 from the germline V gene are MNHEY and SMNVEV (reference sequence). The CDR3 protein is CASSLSWRVTNQPQHF. The CDR3 region has the DNA TGTGCCAGCAGTTTATCGTGGAGGGTAACCAATCAGCCCCAGCATTTT.

This rearrangement joins TRBV4-3 to TRBJ2-3; 9 positions agree with TRBD1. J lost 1 base, V lost 4 bases, and 12 bases had no gene match. The germline gives CDR1 LGHNA, CDR2 YSLEER. There are 18 residues in the CDR3. This CDR3 reads CASSPGTGRIGGTDTQYF. The CDR3 region has the DNA TGCGCCAGCAGCCCCGGGACAGGGCGGATTGGGGGCACAGATACGCAGTATTTT.

A few counts support this clone. This chain uses TRBV6-5 with TRBJ2-1; a possible D gene is TRBD2 (6 bases). The germline gives CDR1 MNHEY, CDR2 SVGAGI. V lost 4 bases and J 9 bases, leaving 10 bases between the germline ends. The CDR3 has 12 amino acids. CDR3 residues: CASSLLALEQFF. Written as DNA, the CDR3 is TGTGCCAGCAGTTTACTAGCCCTTGAGCAGTTCTTC.